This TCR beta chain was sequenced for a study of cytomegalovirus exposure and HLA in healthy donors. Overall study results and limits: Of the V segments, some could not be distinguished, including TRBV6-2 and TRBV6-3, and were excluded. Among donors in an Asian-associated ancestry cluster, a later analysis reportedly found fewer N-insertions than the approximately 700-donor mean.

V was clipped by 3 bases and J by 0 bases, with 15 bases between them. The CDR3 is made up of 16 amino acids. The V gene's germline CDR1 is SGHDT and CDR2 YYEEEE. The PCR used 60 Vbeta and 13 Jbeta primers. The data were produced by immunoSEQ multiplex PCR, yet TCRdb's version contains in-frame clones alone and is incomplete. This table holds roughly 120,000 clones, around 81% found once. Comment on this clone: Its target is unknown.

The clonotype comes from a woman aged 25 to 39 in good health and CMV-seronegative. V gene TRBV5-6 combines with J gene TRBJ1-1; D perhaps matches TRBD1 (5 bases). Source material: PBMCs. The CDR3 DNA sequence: TGTGCCAGCAGCTCTAGGTCTGGGGGGATGAACACTGAAGCTTTCTTT. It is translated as CASSSRSGGMNTEAFF.